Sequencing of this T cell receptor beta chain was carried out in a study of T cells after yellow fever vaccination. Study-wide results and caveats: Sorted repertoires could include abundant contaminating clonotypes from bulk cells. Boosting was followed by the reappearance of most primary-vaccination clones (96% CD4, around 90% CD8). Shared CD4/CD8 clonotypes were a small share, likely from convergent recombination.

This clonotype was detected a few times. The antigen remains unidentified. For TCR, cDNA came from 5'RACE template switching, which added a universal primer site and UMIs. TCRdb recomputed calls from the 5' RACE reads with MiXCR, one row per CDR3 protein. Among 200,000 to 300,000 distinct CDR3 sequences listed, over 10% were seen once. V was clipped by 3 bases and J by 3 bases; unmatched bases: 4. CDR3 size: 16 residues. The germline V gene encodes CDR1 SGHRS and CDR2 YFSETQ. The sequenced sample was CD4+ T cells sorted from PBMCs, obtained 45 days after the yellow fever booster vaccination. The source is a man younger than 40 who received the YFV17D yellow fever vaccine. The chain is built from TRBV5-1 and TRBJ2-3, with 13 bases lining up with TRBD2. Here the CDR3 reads CASSSGLAGRTDTQYF. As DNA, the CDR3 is TGCGCCAGCAGCTCGGGACTAGCGGGAAGAACAGATACGCAGTATTTT. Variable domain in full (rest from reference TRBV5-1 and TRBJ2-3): KAGVTQTPRYLIKTRGQQVTLSCSPISGHRSVSWYQQTPGQGLQFLFEYFSETQRNKGNFPGRFSGRQFSNSRSEMNVSTLELGDSALYLCASSSGLAGRTDTQYFGPGTRLTVL.